This TCR beta chain was sequenced in a study of cytomegalovirus exposure and HLA in healthy donors (dated by TCRdb to 2015 to 2018). With respect to the entire study: An earlier analysis of some 620 of the donors reported 250 to 300 Gb of sequence data and about 120 million unique TCR beta sequences obtained from about 170 million T cells. The study aimed to test whether cataloging public T cell receptors could reveal signatures of past pathogen exposure. To study patterns of TCR occurrence, a later analysis re-analyzed previously published TCR beta repertoires from 666 donors and added high-resolution HLA genotyping. Around 300 gigabases of sequencing data and approximately 84 million unique TCR sequences were included in an early release covering 550 to 800 HLA-typed donors. Because of strong linkage in the cohort, a few DR-DQ haplotypes were treated as single units for association and clustering. The study used immunosequencing to profile the T cell repertoires of approximately 650 subjects and linked those repertoires to cytomegalovirus serostatus. Along with the roughly 670-subject first cohort, a separate validation cohort of over a hundred different subjects was used. An earlier analysis of some 500 of the donors used high-throughput TCR beta sequencing to judge whether each TCR beta V gene segment behaved as functional or pseudogenic. To predict cytomegalovirus infection status, the study brought together high-throughput TCR immunosequencing, statistical association of individual TCRs with disease status, and machine learning. HLA typing covered class I and class II loci at four-digit resolution. Rather than using new phenotypic data, the later analysis identified candidate immune exposures from TCR beta sequences and from how often those sequences occurred across donors. Every discovery cohort repertoire had been produced on one sequencing platform. Among the approximately 400 genotyped donors, around 81% belonged to the genetic ancestry cluster associated with self-reported Caucasian donors. Donor age, sex, ethnicity and CMV serostatus were compiled alongside the repertoire data. On average, over 200,000 unique TCR beta nucleotide sequences were sequenced per donor among 398 genotyped donors of the cohort, with roughly 18% of those sequences being non-productive. Typing coverage varied by locus: about 629-630 donors for A, B, C, DRB1 and DQB1; 522 for DQA1; around 570 for DPA1; some 470 for DPB1. In a later genetic analysis, genome-wide SNP genotypes for about three fifths of the 666 donors were used, and that subset was treated as a discovery cohort. What the authors observed across the whole study: Three of the identified cytomegalovirus-associated TCR beta chains were confirmed in vitro to be specific for cytomegalovirus antigens. When HLA alleles, especially DR and DQ, strongly co-occurred, attributing TCR associations to individual alleles was difficult. In a later analysis, HLA-associated TCR beta chains were found to be more clonally expanded and to have lower generation probabilities than equally common non-associated chains. The 87-base-pair reads could not distinguish some IMGT-functional V segments, including TRBV6-2 and TRBV6-3, so those segments were excluded. The earlier analysis of 450 to 700 of the donors excluded fewer than 20 rarely observed V segments, including chromosome 9 orphons, because counts were too low. Immune exposure information for the cohort was limited to CMV serostatus. An earlier analysis of 587 of the donors showed that most TCR beta V segments appeared in productive rearrangements either about 87% or about 30% of the time, which broadly matched IMGT annotations. In a later analysis, TCR association rates were found to vary across HLA loci, with the most associated TCRs seen for DRB1 alleles and the fewest for HLA-C alleles. A further reported finding was that TCR beta sequences accurately predicted the HLA-A and HLA-B alleles for most subjects in the first cohort. This cohort had only TCR beta chains sequenced, and the lack of alpha or paired-chain data limited which features could be detected. Roughly uniform sequencing depth across donors was assumed in presence/absence analyses, although this assumption may not hold. A later analysis found that most CMV-associated TCR beta chains appeared HLA-restricted, with HLA associations seemingly driven largely by CMV exposure. Most TCR sequences were observed very rarely across donors, whereas some public TCRs were present in many individuals. HLA typing was unavailable for some donors at each locus, so association tests used only the typed subset. A later analysis associated 15,000 to 20,000 TCR beta sequences with specific HLA alleles at a false discovery rate of 0.05. Correlated functional status among segregating V segments might be attributable to linkage disequilibrium, but an unknown experimental factor could not be ruled out. The sequencing pipeline was judged likely to have produced a cluster of highly shared sequence variants as a technical artifact. An association between a missense DCLRE1C variant and V-gene and J-gene trimming of TCR beta chains was found in a later genetic analysis and replicated in an independent cohort. It was suggested by the authors that the approach could potentially be generalized to other disease states and immunological phenotypes. Compared with the roughly 670-donor mean, donors in an Asian-associated ancestry cluster had fewer N-insertions in productive TCRs, according to a later genetic analysis. According to a later analysis, parvovirus B19, influenza, CMV and Epstein-Barr virus appeared linked to several top co-occurrence clusters. The classifier was reported to diagnose cytomegalovirus status with high specificity and sensitivity in both the original and validation cohorts. The study listed 164 TCR beta chains as associated with cytomegalovirus.

The germline ends are 17 bases apart after V is trimmed by 0 bases and J by 6 bases. The CDR3 covers 16 residues, taking in both the cysteine and the phenylalanine. Only CDR3 DNA is held: 48 bases, read in frame from base 1. Via the germline V gene (reference sequence), CDR1 is SEHNR and CDR2 FQNEAQ. In total, roughly 670 healthy bone marrow donors made up the cohort. Cohort members were all nominally healthy when sampled, although unrecorded immune exposures were likely present. The donor was CMV seropositive and was included in the group of around 300 seropositive cohort members. A peripheral blood sample was provided by each donor, and peripheral blood mononuclear cells were used for TCR beta sequencing. The Qiagen DNeasy Blood Extraction Kit was used to extract genomic DNA from the blood cell samples. Libraries were prepared through the immunoSEQ multiplex PCR assay. The multiplex PCR relied on a mix of 60 forward primers for TCR Vbeta segments and 13 reverse primers for TCR Jbeta segments. A multiplex PCR assay on genomic DNA amplified the CDR3 region of rearranged TCR beta genes. The amplified TCR beta libraries were sequenced on the Illumina HiSeq System as 87-base-pair reads. Per the original workflow: Across the roughly 700 repertoires, a later analysis counted tens of millions of unique TCR beta chains, some 11 million of which were shared by at least two donors. A nearest-neighbor algorithm error-corrected the raw reads and collapsed the reads into unique sequences, merging closely related sequences to remove PCR and sequencing errors. Alignment of CDR3 sequences to IMGT reference sequences was used to assign V, D and J gene segments. For a sequence to be retained, a match of at least six nucleotides was required to both a V gene segment and a J gene segment. Rearrangements were called productive when the CDR3 lacked stop codons and stayed in frame with V and J; all others were non-productive. CDR3 was defined according to IMGT convention as the region running from the second conserved V-encoded cysteine to the conserved J-encoded phenylalanine. In an earlier analysis of 550 to 650 of the donors, sequences lacking an unambiguous match to a single V gene segment were excluded. In an earlier analysis of around 600 of the donors, V segments were called functional above 56.7% productive rearrangements and were called segregating when the between-donor standard deviation exceeded 5%. A statistical classification framework was built for diagnosing cytomegalovirus status from the catalog of TCR beta chain sequences. In a later analysis, TCR nucleotide sequences were compared against IMGT/GENE-DB human TR gene sequences so that V and J genes could be assigned. A later analysis assigned CDR3 sequences and most-parsimonious VDJ recombination scenarios with the TCRdist pipeline. A later analysis defined each TCR beta chain by its CDR3 amino acid sequence plus V-gene family, and excluded reads lacking a unique V-gene family. A later analysis removed 550 to 650 highly shared, low-generation-probability nucleotide sequences to deal with suspected cross-contamination and a sequencing artifact. In a later analysis, a clonal expansion index was calculated for each public chain from normalized within-repertoire ranks of inferred template counts. Generation probabilities in a later analysis came from a VDJ recombination model fitted to out-of-frame rearrangements, and those results were checked against IGoR. A later analysis scored TCR-TCR, TCR-HLA and TCR-CMV co-occurrence with hypergeometric tests, applying a repertoire-size bias correction to TCR pairs. False discovery rates were estimated in a later analysis by permuting HLA or CMV assignments 20 times. In a later analysis, co-occurring TCRs were grouped with DBSCAN, and TCRdist sequence similarity was added when clustering was performed within HLA-allele-positive subsets. Repertoires with fewer than 30,000 or more than 120,000 public chains were left out of co-occurrence clustering, as were four to six repertoires with anomalous nucleotide sharing. The clones in this table, taken by TCRdb from immuneACCESS, are in-frame only. Not every clone is retained; where verified, under half of the shortfall comes from an unresolved V gene, and the cause of the rest is unknown. V, J and clone size derive from that table, while D and trimming were established from the DNA sequence. This sample has over 150,000 clones in its table, and 70% to 80% of those were observed once. The ten biggest clones cover roughly 1.4% of the sample.

This clone was found once. Its antigen remains undetermined. The sample holds no much larger clone one base away, and base qualities are not on file. The specimen sequenced was PBMCs. The rearrangement combines TRBV7-9 with TRBJ1-1; the D gene is perhaps TRBD1, from 5 matching bases. The clonotype comes from a girl aged 5 to 17 in good health and CMV-seropositive. The DNA is TGTGCCAGCAGCTTAGCCGGTATTGGGGCGTCAGCTGAAGCTTTCTTT. It specifies CASSLAGIGASAEAFF.